The clone carrying this T cell receptor beta chain was recorded a few times. As yet, its antigen is unknown. This sample is drawn from a study of T cells in Graves' hyperthyroidism and ophthalmopathy. The study, taken as a whole, reports: Most expanded thyroid clonotypes above 0.001 recurred in blood.

It was RNA transcripts that yielded the amplified TCR beta CDR3 regions. TCR CDR3 regions were first amplified by RT-PCR with HTBI primers. TCRdb used MiXCR to reprocess the multiplex PCR reads, holding one entry per CDR3 protein. The table lists about 290,000 distinct CDR3 sequences, approximately 14% of them singletons. Diagnosis rested on symptoms, serum thyroxine and TRAb, thyroid ultrasound, and orbital computed tomography. Germline V gene lookup returns CDR1 LNHDA and CDR2 SQIVND (reference sequence). The CDR3 spans 12 residues. V dropped 9 bases and J dropped 5 bases, with 11 bases sitting between them.

The clonotype comes from a woman aged 35 to 49 with Graves' hyperthyroidism. The chain couples TRBV19 to TRBJ1-5; tentative D call: TRBD1 (6 bases). The sequenced sample consisted of blood. CDR3 region: CASRDNYQPQHF. The CDR3 DNA reads TGTGCCAGCCGGGACAACTATCAGCCCCAGCATTTT.